Sequencing of this T cell receptor beta chain was carried out in a study of cytomegalovirus exposure and HLA in healthy donors. On this clone: The antigen remains unidentified.

Study-level results: With later analysis, a missense DCLRE1C variant became linked to TCR beta V- and J-gene trimming. The authors listed some 160 TCR beta chains as cytomegalovirus-associated. The study carried out a later analysis of TCR beta sequences. It associated around 17,000 of them with specific HLA alleles at a false discovery rate of 0.05. Earlier analysis found most TCR beta V segments productive about 87% or about 30% of the time.

The PCR made use of 60 Vbeta and 13 Jbeta primers. The table came from immunoSEQ multiplex PCR; TCRdb's copy has only in-frame clones and leaves some out. The sample includes 96,000 or so clones, about four fifths seen only once; the top ten take roughly 14%. Unmatched junction bases numbered 6, after V lost 7 bases and J lost 3 bases. The CDR3 is 14 amino acids. From germline, CDR1 is MNHEY and CDR2 SMNVEV (reference sequence). Sample: PBMCs. The source is a woman aged 70-85 years in good health and CMV-seropositive. The chain combines TRBV27 with TRBJ2-7; 10 bases are a match to TRBD1. In DNA form, the CDR3 reads TGTGCCAGCACCCCGGGACAGGGGTTCTACGAGCAGTACTTC. Its protein is CASTPGQGFYEQYF.